The subject of this entry is one T cell receptor beta chain. The record originates from a study of blood T cell repertoires in COVID-19. Per the study methods: The authors estimated nucleated cell counts from reference gene primer amplification. Sequenced by immunoSEQ multiplex PCR; TCRdb stores in-frame clones only, minus some. That table furnishes V, J and clone size, whereas the DNA furnished D and trimming. Of some 240,000 clones in the sample, around 81% were seen once. The V gene's germline CDR1 is MNHEY and CDR2 SVGAGI. V was clipped by 6 bases and J by 2 bases, with 14 bases between them. The CDR3 has 15 residues.

The sequencing input was peripheral blood. V is TRBV6-5 and J is TRBJ1-5; no reliable D call. The receptor was isolated from a woman aged 65 to 85 with acute or convalescent COVID-19. CDR3 in DNA: TGTGCCAGCAGCTCGGGCGGGTTGGGCAATCAGCCCCAGCATTTT. It yields the protein CASSSGGLGNQPQHF.